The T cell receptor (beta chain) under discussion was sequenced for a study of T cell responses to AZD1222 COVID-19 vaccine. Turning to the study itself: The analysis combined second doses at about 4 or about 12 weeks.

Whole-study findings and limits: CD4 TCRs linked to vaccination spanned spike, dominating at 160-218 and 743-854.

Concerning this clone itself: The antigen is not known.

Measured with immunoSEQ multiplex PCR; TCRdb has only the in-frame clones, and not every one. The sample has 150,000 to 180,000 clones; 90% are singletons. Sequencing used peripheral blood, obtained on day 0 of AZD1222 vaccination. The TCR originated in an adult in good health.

The chain's CDR3 is CASSFFAGGTNEQFF. The CDR3, as DNA: TGTGCCAGCAGTTTCTTTGCAGGGGGAACCAATGAGCAGTTCTTC. The chain combines TRBV28 with TRBJ2-1; 7 bases align to TRBD1. After removal of 3 bases from V and 6 bases from J, the junction contained 8 bases not matched to a gene. CDR3 length: 15 amino acids. Germline V gene sequence: CDR1 MDHEN, CDR2 SYDVKM.